Below, 12 T cell receptor beta chains from the same sample are listed, as sequenced in a study of T-cell reconstitution after alpha-beta-depleted transplantation in children. Molecular barcoding with unique molecular identifiers was used for the TCRbeta library. Each CDR3 protein is one row after TCRdb ran MiXCR on the PCR reads. The table has roughly 420,000 distinct CDR3 sequences, under 20% seen once; the top ten hold 25% to 30%. The sample was PBMCs, mostly from graft donor cells, taken 360 days after TCRalphabeta/CD19-depleted stem cell transplant. The source of these receptors is a boy less than two years old who had a stem cell transplant for Wiskott-Aldrich syndrome, so the T cells may come from the graft donor.

This sequence joins TRBV12-3 or TRBV12-4 and TRBJ2-1, with D perhaps given as TRBD1 or TRBD2 (6 bases each). Trimming left V 1 base short and J 7 bases short, with 17 bases between. The CDR3 has 16 amino acids. CDR3 region: CASSLEGRGRGNEQFF. The CDR3 DNA reads TGTGCCAGCAGTTTAGAGGGCCGGGGGCGCGGGAATGAGCAGTTCTTC.

The CDR3, as DNA: TGTGCCAGCAGGGGCTTATCCGCTAATTCACCCCTCCACTTT. Amino acid sequence: CASRGLSANSPLHF. V and J are TRBV25-1 and TRBJ1-6; D gene uncertain. CDR1 MGHDK and CDR2 SYGVNS come from the germline V gene. Trimming cost V 6 bases and J 6 bases, with 12 bases left between them. CDR3 length equals 14 residues.

This clonotype has a handful of counts. The V gene is TRBV7-9, the J gene TRBJ2-3; no reliable D call. The CDR3 runs 13 residues. Per germline, CDR1 SEHNR and CDR2 FQNEAQ (reference sequence). With 5 bases removed from V and 4 bases from J, the gap between germline ends came to 10 bases. In DNA form, the CDR3 reads TGTGCCAGCAGCACCCGACGATCAGATACGCAGTATTTT. Protein: CASSTRRSDTQYF.

V gene TRBV29-1 combines with J gene TRBJ2-1; TRBD2 might be the D (6 bases). This CDR3 is built from 13 residues. The germline gives CDR1 SQVTM, CDR2 ANQGSEA. V lost 4 bases, J lost 2 bases, and 9 bases lay in between. The CDR3 sequence is CSVGAGPYNEQFF. The CDR3 DNA reads TGCAGCGTTGGGGCGGGGCCCTACAATGAGCAGTTCTTC.

The rearrangement joins TRBV5-1 to TRBJ1-2, with TRBD1 matching 9 bases. The V gene's germline CDR1 is SGHRS and CDR2 YFSETQ. Trimming removed 4 bases from V and 6 bases from J; junction bases left unmatched: 10. This CDR3 contains 15 residues. The CDR3 reads CASSPVDRGGNGYTF. The CDR3, as DNA: TGCGCCAGCAGCCCCGTGGACAGGGGAGGCAATGGCTACACCTTC.

CDR3 DNA: TGTGCCAGCAGCTTAGCGACTACCTCCCTCCCGAGGTCCTACAATGAGCAGTTCTTC. Its protein product is CASSLATTSLPRSYNEQFF. This sequence joins TRBV7-2 and TRBJ2-1, with D perhaps TRBD2 (5 bases). The germline CDR1 and CDR2 sequences are SGHTA and FQGNSA. This CDR3 is built from 19 residues. V lost 0 bases and J lost 1, with 19 bases in between.

The V gene is TRBV5-1, the J gene TRBJ2-5; 7 bases are shared with TRBD2. This CDR3 comprises 14 residues. Losses at the gene ends were 4 bases for V and 5 bases for J; bases not matched to a gene: 8. The germline V gene has CDR1 SGHRS and CDR2 YFSETQ. The CDR3, as DNA: TGCGCCAGCAGCCCTCCGGGGGGTTGGGAGACCCAGTACTTC. This encodes CASSPPGGWETQYF.

As for this clonotype: Germline and junction disagree at one end, which may indicate a read error. The V call is TRBV12-3 or TRBV12-4, the J call TRBJ2-5; TRBD2 matches at 7 bases. The CDR3 sequence is 13 residues long. The CDR3, as DNA: TGTGCCAGCAGTCTAGCGGACCAAGAGACCCAGTACTTC. It translates to CASSLADQETQYF.

This clonotype was found a few times. V usage is TRBV7-9 and J usage is TRBJ2-5, with D possibly matching TRBD2 (6 bases). V was clipped by 1 base and J by 5 bases, with 14 bases between them. The CDR3 extends over 15 amino acids. The germline V gene has CDR1 SEHNR and CDR2 FQNEAQ (reference sequence). The CDR3 spells CASSLEVGGLETQYF. CDR3 bases: TGTGCCAGCAGCTTAGAGGTGGGAGGATTGGAGACCCAGTACTTC.

This clonotype appeared a few times. The chain employs TRBV5-1 and TRBJ2-7; 9 bases agree with TRBD2. From germline, CDR1 is SGHRS and CDR2 YFSETQ. The CDR3 is 15 residues long. Germline trimming cut 0 bases from V and 0 bases from J; bases unmatched to any gene: 1. CDR3 residues: CASSLVSGGSYEQYF. CDR3 sequence (DNA): TGCGCCAGCAGCTTGGTTAGCGGGGGCTCCTACGAGCAGTACTTC.

The chain uses TRBV2 and TRBJ2-6; 10 nucleotides align to TRBD1. Germline V gene lookup returns CDR1 SNHLY and CDR2 FYNNEI. The CDR3 extends over 20 amino acids. V lost 4 bases, J lost 0 bases, and 12 bases stayed unmatched. The CDR3 region is CASSGVGTGEGSSGANVLTF. The CDR3, as DNA: TGTGCCAGCAGTGGAGTGGGGACAGGGGAGGGAAGCTCTGGGGCCAACGTCCTGACTTTC.

This clonotype was counted only a few times. The J gene is TRBJ2-5, the V gene TRBV10-3, with D maybe TRBD2 (5 bases). Trimming removed 0 bases from V and 4 bases from J, with 21 bases in between. This CDR3 spans 18 amino acids. In germline, CDR1 is ENHRY, CDR2 SYGVKD. CDR3 loop: CAISESPTILEGIETQYF. CDR3 DNA: TGTGCCATCAGTGAGTCGCCCACTATACTAGAAGGAATAGAGACCCAGTACTTC.